This TCR beta chain appears in the sequencing data of a study of T cell repertoires in cytomegalovirus infection. Study-level background: HLA-B-restricted CMV epitopes that are well studied were used alongside recently identified HLA-C-restricted ones.

TCRdb processed the reads anew with MiXCR; each CDR3 protein has one entry. The data show about a million distinct CDR3 sequences, 31% seen once. A single count supports this clonotype. What it binds is unknown. The specimen was cultured CD8+ T cells from PBMCs, collected from culture after CMV antigen stimulation. The source of this sequence is a human donor in good health (CMV status not recorded). Some clones in this sample may be carry-over from other donors' samples.

CDR3 in amino acids: CASSTDRSYYYGYTF. Here the CDR3 DNA reads TGTGCCAGCAGTACGGACAGGTCGTACTACTATGGCTACACCTTC. This chain uses TRBV6-8 with TRBJ1-2; TRBD1 matches 7 bases. Germline assignment: CDR1 MNHGY and CDR2 SAAAGT. The CDR3 runs to 15 residues. The V segment lost 5 bases and the J segment 3 bases; nucleotides outside the gene matches: 9.